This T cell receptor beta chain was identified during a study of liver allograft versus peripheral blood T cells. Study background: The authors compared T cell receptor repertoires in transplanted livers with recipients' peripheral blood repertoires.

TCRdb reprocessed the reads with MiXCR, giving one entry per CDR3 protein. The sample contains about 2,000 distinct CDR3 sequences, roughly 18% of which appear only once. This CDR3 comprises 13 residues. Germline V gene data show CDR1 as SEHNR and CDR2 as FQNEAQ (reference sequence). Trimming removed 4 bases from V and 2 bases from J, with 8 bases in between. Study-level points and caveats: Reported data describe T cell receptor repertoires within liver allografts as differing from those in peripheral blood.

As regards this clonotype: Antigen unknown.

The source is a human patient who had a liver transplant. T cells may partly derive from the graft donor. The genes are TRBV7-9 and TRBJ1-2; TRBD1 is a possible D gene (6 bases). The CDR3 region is CASSSTGNYGYTF. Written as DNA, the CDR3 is TGTGCCAGCAGCTCCACAGGGAACTATGGCTACACCTTC. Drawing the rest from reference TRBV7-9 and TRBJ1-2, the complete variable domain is DTGVSQNPRHKITKRGQNVTFRCDPISEHNRLYWYRQTLGQGPEFLTYFQNEAQLEKSRLLSDRFSAERPKGSFSTLEIQRTEQGDSAMYLCASSSTGNYGYTFGSGTRLTVV.